The 17 T cell receptor beta chains listed next were all sequenced from one sample in a study of cytomegalovirus exposure and HLA in healthy donors. Amplification used 60 Vbeta primers and 13 Jbeta primers. The assay was immunoSEQ multiplex PCR, and TCRdb's table has in-frame clones only and misses some. This table has some 190,000 clones, more than 65% appearing once. Material for sequencing was PBMCs. Receptors were obtained from a woman under 40 in good health and CMV-seropositive.

The V call is TRBV19, the J call TRBJ2-1; TRBD2 is a possible D gene (7 bases). Germline CDR1 reads LNHDA; CDR2 reads SQIVND (reference sequence). This CDR3 is 14 amino acids long. V shed 9 bases and J shed 7 bases, with 19 bases lying between them. CDR3 sequence reads: CASLGGGSQNEQFF. The CDR3 bases are TGTGCCAGCCTAGGGGGGGGGAGCCAGAATGAGCAGTTCTTC.

This chain links TRBV28 with TRBJ2-7; 14 bases map to TRBD2. The junction had 5 bases not matched to a gene; V was cut back by 7 bases and J by 3 bases. Germline CDR1 and CDR2: MDHEN and SYDVKM. The CDR3 consists of 15 residues. The chain's CDR3 is CASNRGTSGGYEQYF. The CDR3 DNA is TGTGCCAGCAATAGAGGGACTAGCGGGGGCTACGAGCAGTACTTC.

The gene calls are TRBV27 and TRBJ1-6, with D unclear. Germline CDR1 reads MNHEY; CDR2 reads SMNVEV (reference sequence). The CDR3 extends over 13 amino acids. V was cut by 2 bases and J by 16 bases, with 15 bases left in between. This CDR3 is CASSLGVGPKLHF. Written as DNA, the CDR3 is TGTGCCAGCAGTTTAGGAGTCGGCCCGAAGCTCCACTTT.

V is TRBV19 and J is TRBJ1-1, with 8 bases fitting TRBD1. CDR1 is LNHDA, CDR2 SQIVND, per germline (reference sequence). The CDR3 covers 16 residues. The junction had 10 bases not matched to a gene; V was cut back by 5 bases and J by 2 bases. DNA for the CDR3: TGTGCCAGTAGTCCGGTGACAGGGGTCAAAAACACTGAAGCTTTCTTT. It specifies CASSPVTGVKNTEAFF.

The chain has TRBV6-1 and TRBJ1-5; possible D gene TRBD1, 6 bases. This CDR3 region has 14 residues. Looked up from germline, CDR1 is MNHNS and CDR2 is SASEGT. V lost 6 bases and J 3 bases, leaving 12 bases between the germline ends. CDR3 DNA sequence: TGTGCCAGCAGGCCGGGACAATACAATCAGCCCCAGCATTTT. Its protein is CASRPGQYNQPQHF.

The genes are TRBV4-1 and TRBJ2-1; D might be TRBD2 (5 bases). Germline CDR1 reads MGHRA; CDR2 reads YSYEKL. Trimming removed 4 bases at V and 10 bases at J, with 23 bases between. The CDR3 is 16 residues long. In DNA, the CDR3 is TGCGCCAGCAGCCTCCGGGAAGTACGGCTCTCAGGAGAGCAGTTCTTC. It specifies CASSLREVRLSGEQFF.

The chain's CDR3 is CASKDRVEAFF. CDR3 nucleotides: TGTGCCAGTAAGGACAGGGTTGAAGCTTTCTTT. The V gene is TRBV19, the J gene TRBJ1-1; 8 bases agree with TRBD1. Germline V gene data show CDR1 as LNHDA and CDR2 as SQIVND (reference sequence). V shed 7 bases and J 7 bases; nucleotides not matched to a gene: 2. This CDR3 has 11 amino acids.

The chain has TRBV7-9 and TRBJ2-2; a weak D match, TRBD2 (7 bases). The CDR3 loop spans 15 amino acids. The germline CDR1 and CDR2 sequences are SEHNR and FQNEAQ (reference sequence). V was pared by 6 bases and J by 3 bases, with 14 bases between. CDR3 protein: CASRPGGPDTGELFF. CDR3 bases: TGTGCCAGCAGACCCGGGGGGCCGGACACCGGGGAGCTGTTTTTT.

The chain carries TRBV2 and TRBJ2-5, with D tentatively TRBD2 (5 bases). This CDR3 comprises 12 residues. Germline lookup yields CDR1 SNHLY and CDR2 FYNNEI. V lost 7 bases and J lost 4, with 10 bases in between. The CDR3 region has the DNA TGTGCCAGCATGCTAGCAGGAGAGACCCAGTACTTC. This translates into CASMLAGETQYF.

The chain employs TRBV4-1 and TRBJ2-1; D is perhaps TRBD2 (6 bases). Germline loops: CDR1 MGHRA, CDR2 YSYEKL. The CDR3 extends over 18 amino acids. V lost 1 base and J lost 0, with 16 bases in between. Written as DNA, the CDR3 is TGCGCCAGCAGCCAAGGACCCCCTGCGGGAAGCTCCTACAATGAGCAGTTCTTC. It codes for CASSQGPPAGSSYNEQFF.

Regarding this clone: Other nucleotide sequences in the sample specify the same CDR3. The V and J genes are TRBV27 and TRBJ2-7; the D gene is possibly TRBD2 (6 bases). This CDR3 spans 14 amino acids. Germline CDR1 and CDR2: MNHEY and SMNVEV (reference sequence). V lost 6 bases and J 5 bases, leaving 17 bases between the germline ends. This CDR3 reads CASRSVGGRHEQYF. Here the CDR3 DNA reads TGTGCCAGCAGATCGGTGGGGGGAAGGCACGAGCAGTACTTC.

This chain connects TRBV18 to TRBJ1-6, with 8 bases lining up with TRBD1. J gave up 0 bases and V 8 bases, and 9 bases lay outside the gene matches. From germline, CDR1 is KGHSH and CDR2 LQKENI. This CDR3 contains 17 residues. CDR3 DNA sequence: TGTGCCAGCGCCTCGACAGGGGCCCGCTCCTATAATTCACCCCTCCACTTT. Translated: CASASTGARSYNSPLHF.

This clone appeared a single time. The chain uses TRBV30 and TRBJ1-2, with D unresolved. The CDR3 is 13 amino acids. Germline CDR1 GTSNPN, CDR2 SVGIG (reference sequence). V was trimmed by 3 bases and J by 4 bases, leaving 12 bases between them. The CDR3 protein is CAWSGGSGYGYTF. The CDR3, as DNA: TGTGCCTGGAGCGGAGGGTCGGGCTATGGCTACACCTTC.

The CDR3: CASSLAVSGGYNEQFF. As DNA, the CDR3 is TGCGCCAGCAGCTTGGCCGTTAGCGGGGGATACAATGAGCAGTTCTTC. This chain links TRBV5-1 with TRBJ2-1; 9 bases agree with TRBD2. Germline values: CDR1 SGHRS, CDR2 YFSETQ. Trimming cost V 0 bases and J 4 bases; bases outside gene matches: 5. This CDR3 comprises 16 residues.

The chain carries TRBV11-3 and TRBJ2-7; weak D call: TRBD1 (6 bases). The ends were cut back, 1 base at V and 4 bases at J, with 11 bases in the middle. Per germline, CDR1 SGHNT and CDR2 YENEEA. The CDR3 is 14 amino acids. The CDR3 region has the DNA TGTGCCAGCAGCTTAGTTGGCAGGGGATACGAGCAGTACTTC. Translated: CASSLVGRGYEQYF. Full variable domain (missing parts from reference TRBV11-3 and TRBJ2-7): EAGVVQSPRYKIIEKKQPVAFWCNPISGHNTLYWYLQNLGQGPELLIRYENEEAVDDSQLPKDRFSAERLKGVDSTLKIQPAELGDSAVYLCASSLVGRGYEQYFGPGTRLTVT.

The genes are TRBV18 and TRBJ1-3; 10 nucleotides align to TRBD1. The germline gives CDR1 KGHSH, CDR2 LQKENI. The CDR3 sequence is 15 residues long. J was trimmed by 4 bases and V by 4 bases; bases with no gene match: 4. The CDR3 spells CASSQDRGPGNTIYF. DNA for the CDR3: TGTGCCAGCTCACAAGACAGGGGGCCAGGAAACACCATATATTTT.

This clone was seen a few times. This chain links TRBV19 with TRBJ2-7; 7 bases match TRBD2. The CDR3 sequence is 15 residues long. The J segment lost 5 bases and the V segment lost 4 bases, leaving 11 bases of the junction unmatched. Looked up from germline, CDR1 is LNHDA and CDR2 is SQIVND (reference sequence). CDR3 coding DNA: TGTGCCAGTAGTAACGGGGCGGGGGAAACCAACGAGCAGTACTTC. It specifies CASSNGAGETNEQYF.